These 17 T cell receptor beta chains were all obtained from the same sample, sequenced in a study of shared clonotypes between healthy human individuals (dated by TCRdb to 2019 to 2021). Receptors were amplified or captured by the immunoSEQ multiplex PCR assay. The clones in this table, taken by TCRdb from immuneACCESS, are in-frame only. Not every clone is retained; where verified, under half of the shortfall comes from an unresolved V gene, and the cause of the rest is unknown. Across this sample there are about 470,000 clones, with roughly 80% seen only once. Around 13% of the sample is taken by the ten largest. The sample comprised PBMCs. The receptor source for this set is a woman between 40 and 55 years old in good health. Some clones in this sample may be carry-over from other donors' samples.

The J gene is TRBJ1-4, the V gene TRBV5-1; possible D gene TRBD1, 5 bases. This CDR3 region has 16 residues. Trimming stripped 0 bases from V and 4 bases from J, with 13 bases between. Per germline, CDR1 SGHRS and CDR2 YFSETQ. Here the CDR3 reads CASSLAPGGGNEKLFF. CDR3 sequence (DNA): TGCGCCAGCAGCTTGGCCCCGGGGGGAGGTAATGAAAAACTGTTTTTT.

The chain joins TRBV28 to TRBJ1-2; tentative D call: TRBD1 (6 bases). Trimming cost V 10 bases and J 2 bases, with 14 bases left between them. Germline V gene sequence: CDR1 MDHEN, CDR2 SYDVKM. CDR3 length: 13 amino acids. The CDR3 here is CATPGGRNYGYTF. The CDR3 coding sequence is TGTGCCACTCCGGGGGGCAGAAACTATGGCTACACCTTC.

The genes are TRBV6-6 and TRBJ1-3, with D uncertain. Between the trimmed V and J ends, which lost 5 bases and 7 bases, there was a span of 9 bases. Germline V gene sequence: CDR1 MNHNY, CDR2 SVGAGI (reference sequence). The CDR3 has 12 residues. The CDR3 DNA is TGTGCCAGCAGTCAAACCGGGAACACCATATATTTT. Residues: CASSQTGNTIYF.

The table lists this clone with a few counts. V is TRBV9 and J is TRBJ2-7; 10 bases match TRBD1. The CDR3 extends over 15 amino acids. Trimming took 0 bases from V and 7 from J; bases not matched to a gene: 7. Germline V CDR1 and CDR2: SGDLS, YYNGEE. CDR3 protein: CASSVGQGAKREQYF. Here the CDR3 DNA reads TGTGCCAGCAGCGTAGGACAGGGGGCTAAGCGAGAGCAGTACTTC.

This chain uses TRBV7-8 with TRBJ2-2; no reliable D call. Trimming removed 1 base at V and 10 bases at J, with 4 bases between. The CDR3 consists of 11 residues. The V gene's germline CDR1 is SGHVS and CDR2 FQNEAQ. Written as DNA, the CDR3 is TGTGCCAGCAGCTTAGGCGCGGAGCTGTTTTTT. Translation: CASSLGAELFF.

The chain employs TRBV15 and TRBJ2-5, with TRBD2 identical over 7 bases. The length of the CDR3 is 14 residues. CDR1 and CDR2 from the germline V gene are LNHNV and YYDKDF (reference sequence). Losses at the gene ends were 0 bases for V and 11 bases for J; bases not matched to a gene: 9. In nucleotides, the CDR3 is TGTGCCACCAGCAGAGAGAGCCTAGCGCGGGAGCAGTACTTC. This sequence encodes CATSRESLAREQYF.

This chain links TRBV5-1 with TRBJ2-1, with a possible D match to TRBD2 (6 bases). Trimming took 1 base from V and 1 from J, leaving 9 bases between them. The CDR3 contains 15 residues. Germline V CDR1 and CDR2: SGHRS, YFSETQ. CDR3 bases: TGCGCCAGCAGCTTGTTCGGGAGTTCCTACAATGAGCAGTTCTTC. It translates to CASSLFGSSYNEQFF.

About this clone: A much larger clone is a single base away; this may be a read error. This sample also contains other DNA sequences that code for the same CDR3. The rearrangement uses TRBV6-4 and TRBJ2-3, with 10 nucleotides matching TRBD2. Germline V gene sequence: CDR1 MRHNA, CDR2 SNTAGT. The CDR3 covers 15 residues. V lost 4 bases, J lost 3 bases, and 4 bases stayed unmatched. CDR3 region: CASSALAGETDTQYF. The DNA for the CDR3 is TGTGCCAGCAGTGCTCTAGCGGGAGAAACAGATACGCAGTATTTT.

This chain joins TRBV7-3 and TRBJ2-1, with a possible D match to TRBD1 (6 bases). CDR1 and CDR2 (germline): SGHTA, FQGTGA. V dropped 1 base and J dropped 9 bases, with 13 bases sitting between them. There are 14 residues in the CDR3. DNA for the CDR3: TGTGCCAGCAGCTTAAATACAGGGACCGGTGAGCAGTTCTTC. Protein: CASSLNTGTGEQFF.

The chain recombines TRBV15 with TRBJ2-7, with D hard to call. The CDR3 loop spans 15 amino acids. Germline CDR1 and CDR2: LNHNV and YYDKDF (reference sequence). Trimming removed 6 bases at V and 3 bases at J, with 18 bases between. CDR3 DNA: TGTGCCACCAGTTTCGGCAAGTCAGGCAACTACGAGCAGTACTTC. As protein: CATSFGKSGNYEQYF.

The chain is built from TRBV20-1 and TRBJ2-7; D is unclear. Trimming left V 8 bases short and J 1 base short, with 9 bases between. This CDR3 is built from 11 residues. Germline V lookup: CDR1 DFQATT, CDR2 SNEGSKA (reference sequence). The CDR3 loop is CSLQRSYEQYF. Written as DNA, the CDR3 is TGCAGTCTGCAGAGGTCCTACGAGCAGTACTTC.

This clone appeared a single time. The genes are TRBV7-9 and TRBJ2-3; D gene uncertain. The ends were cut back, 7 bases at V and 4 bases at J, with 9 bases in the middle. The CDR3 is made up of 12 amino acids. The germline CDR1 and CDR2 sequences are SEHNR and FQNEAQ (reference sequence). As DNA, the CDR3 is TGTGCCAGCAAGGCAGAAGCAGATACGCAGTATTTT. Protein product: CASKAEADTQYF.

This clone has a count of ten or more. This chain uses TRBV4-3 with TRBJ2-7; TRBD2 agrees at 8 bases. J was trimmed by 3 bases and V by 0 bases; bases with no gene match: 10. The CDR3 sequence is 17 residues long. The germline V gene has CDR1 LGHNA and CDR2 YSLEER. For the CDR3, the DNA is TGCGCCAGCAGCCAAGATCTAACGGGAGGGCCCCACTACGAGCAGTACTTC. Translating it yields CASSQDLTGGPHYEQYF.

V usage is TRBV28 and J usage is TRBJ2-3; D possibly uses TRBD1 or TRBD2 (5 bases each). There are 15 residues in the CDR3. Trimming took 6 bases from V and 0 from J, leaving 13 bases between them. Germline assignment: CDR1 MDHEN and CDR2 SYDVKM. CDR3 coding DNA: TGTGCCAGCAGCGTTCTGGGGGATAGCACAGATACGCAGTATTTT. Encoded protein: CASSVLGDSTDTQYF. Variable domain in full (rest from reference TRBV28 and TRBJ2-3): DVKVTQSSRYLVKRTGEKVFLECVQDMDHENMFWYRQDPGLGLRLIYFSYDVKMKEKGDIPEGYSVSREKKERFSLILESASTNQTSMYLCASSVLGDSTDTQYFGPGTRLTVL.

This clone was seen a single time. V gene TRBV5-1 combines with J gene TRBJ2-1; tentatively, D is TRBD1 (5 bases). The V end was cut by 2 bases, the J end by 5 bases, with 11 bases between. Per the germline V gene, CDR1 is SGHRS and CDR2 is YFSETQ. The CDR3 is 14 residues long. CDR3 region: CASSLQDQNNEQFF. CDR3 coding DNA: TGCGCCAGCAGCTTACAGGACCAGAACAATGAGCAGTTCTTC.

The chain couples TRBV5-1 to TRBJ2-2, with 7 bases aligning to TRBD1. The trim removed 4 bases at V and 2 bases at J, leaving 5 bases unmatched. This CDR3 region has 15 residues. The germline CDR1 and CDR2 sequences are SGHRS and YFSETQ. CDR3 coding DNA: TGCGCCAGCAGCGTGGGACAGACTAACACCGGGGAGCTGTTTTTT. Encoded protein: CASSVGQTNTGELFF.

On this clone itself: This sample includes further DNA sequences coding for the same CDR3. The chain joins TRBV27 to TRBJ1-5; D uncertain. Germline assignment: CDR1 MNHEY and CDR2 SMNVEV (reference sequence). The V gene lost 2 bases and the J gene lost 0 bases, with 2 bases spanning the gap. This CDR3 has 13 amino acids. CDR3 bases: TGTGCCAGCAGTTTAAGTAGCAATCAGCCCCAGCATTTT. Encoded protein: CASSLSSNQPQHF.